What follows are 3 T cell receptor beta chains derived from one specimen sequenced in a study of graft-versus-host responses after intestinal transplantation. No antigen has been identified for these receptors. Assay used: immunoSEQ multiplex PCR; TCRdb lists only in-frame clones, some missing. The data contain 100,000 or so clones, roughly 91% of them singletons. Sequenced material: unstimulated CD8+ T cells sorted from spleen or lymph node cells, taken before transplant. These receptor sequences come from a human donor who was the organ donor for an intestinal transplant.

The genes are TRBV5-5 and TRBJ1-1; no clear D. There are 14 residues in the CDR3. Germline V gene lookup returns CDR1 SGHKS and CDR2 YYEKEE (reference sequence). V was clipped by 3 bases and J by 0 bases, with 9 bases between them. CDR3 nucleotide sequence: TGTGCCAGCAGCTCCCCACACATGAACACTGAAGCTTTCTTT. It translates to CASSSPHMNTEAFF.

CDR3: CASSLAGTGNEAFF. The CDR3, as DNA: TGTGCCAGCAGCTTAGCCGGGACAGGGAATGAAGCTTTCTTT. This chain links TRBV11-3 with TRBJ1-1, with 9 bases that match TRBD1. The J segment lost 7 bases and the V segment lost 1 base, leaving 4 bases of the junction unmatched. CDR3 length equals 14 residues. The V gene's germline CDR1 is SGHNT and CDR2 YENEEA.

The V gene is TRBV6-1, the J gene TRBJ1-5; D is possibly TRBD1 (5 bases). The germline V gene has CDR1 MNHNS and CDR2 SASEGT. The CDR3 is 18 residues long. The V end was cut by 2 bases, the J end by 0 bases, with 17 bases between. In nucleotides, the CDR3 is TGTGCCAGCAGTGAACTTAGGGGCAGAGCTAATAGCAATCAGCCCCAGCATTTT. Translated: CASSELRGRANSNQPQHF.